This TCR beta chain was captured by sequencing in a study of T-cell memory formation after mild COVID-19. In germline, CDR1 is SGHAT, CDR2 FQNNGV. The CDR3 has 18 amino acids. V lost 2 bases, J lost 0 bases, and 10 bases stayed unmatched. TCRdb re-analysed the 5' RACE reads in MiXCR, keeping a single row per CDR3 protein. Among 110,000 to 150,000 distinct CDR3 sequences listed, under 30% were seen once. The rearrangement links TRBV11-2 to TRBJ2-1, with 7 nucleotides matching TRBD2. Sequencing used PBMCs or a T cell subset sorted from them (not recorded which). This TCR was recovered from an adult woman who had mild COVID-19 (a few samples of this study predate the infection). Cell type and time point are not known. The CDR3 region is CASSLFLRREFSYNEQFF. The CDR3 DNA is TGTGCCAGCAGCTTATTCCTACGGCGGGAGTTCTCCTACAATGAGCAGTTCTTC.